Presented here are 8 T cell receptor beta chains from one specimen sequenced in a study of tumor-infiltrating lymphocytes in localized non-small cell lung cancer (dated by TCRdb to the early 2020s). Libraries were prepared through the immunoSEQ multiplex PCR assay. Held by TCRdb, this immuneACCESS table contains in-frame sequences only and omits some clones. Under half of the omission traces to an unresolved V gene where checked; the cause of the rest is unknown. This sample gives 10,000 or so clones in total; 60% to 80% of them show up just once. The ten largest clones take up roughly 20% of the sample. The source material was lung tumor tissue. Every receptor here comes from a human donor with non-small cell lung cancer.

The CDR3 nucleotides read TGTGCCAGCAGCCCGGGGCTAGGATCACAGAGGGACATTCAGTACTTC. This translates into CASSPGLGSQRDIQYF. V and J are TRBV5-4 and TRBJ2-4, with D perhaps given as TRBD1 or TRBD2 (5 bases each). V lost 4 bases and J lost 8, with 22 bases in between. CDR3 length: 16 amino acids. Germline values: CDR1 SGHNT, CDR2 YYREEE (reference sequence).

This clone was observed a handful of times. The chain links TRBV9 to TRBJ2-7; D tentatively reads TRBD1 or TRBD2 (6 bases each). The CDR3 is 15 residues long. Germline loops: CDR1 SGDLS, CDR2 YYNGEE. V lost 4 bases to trimming and J lost 2 bases, with 16 bases between them. The CDR3 protein is CASSLRGGGPYEQYF. The CDR3 DNA follows: TGTGCCAGCAGCCTCCGTGGAGGGGGTCCCTACGAGCAGTACTTC. Full variable domain (rest looked up from reference TRBV9 and TRBJ2-7): DSGVTQTPKHLITATGQRVTLRCSPRSGDLSVYWYQQSLDQGLQFLIQYYNGEERAKGNILERFSAQQFPDLHSELNLSSLELGDSALYFCASSLRGGGPYEQYFGPGTRLTVT.

The genes are TRBV6-1 and TRBJ1-4; 10 bases are a match to TRBD1. The CDR3 runs to 16 residues. With V trimmed by 1 base and J by 8 bases, 7 bases remained unmatched. CDR1 is MNHNS, CDR2 SASEGT, per germline. CDR3 coding DNA: TGTGCCAGCAGTGAAGAGCCGACAGGGGGCGCAGAAAAACTGTTTTTT. Amino acid sequence: CASSEEPTGGAEKLFF.

The V and J genes are TRBV7-9 and TRBJ2-5; D is unresolved. V shed 5 bases and J shed 6 bases, with 16 bases lying between them. CDR1 and CDR2 (germline): SEHNR, FQNEAQ (reference sequence). The CDR3 sequence is 14 residues long. CDR3 residues: CASSPGVLSQTQYF. CDR3 nucleotides: TGTGCCAGCAGCCCCGGAGTCCTTAGTCAGACCCAGTACTTC. Drawing the rest from reference TRBV7-9 and TRBJ2-5, the complete variable domain is DTGVSQNPRHKITKRGQNVTFRCDPISEHNRLYWYRQTLGQGPEFLTYFQNEAQLEKSRLLSDRFSAERPKGSFSTLEIQRTEQGDSAMYLCASSPGVLSQTQYFGPGTRLLVL.

The rearrangement uses TRBV10-3 and TRBJ1-1; TRBD1 aligns across 7 bases. From germline, CDR1 is ENHRY and CDR2 SYGVKD. The CDR3 extends over 13 amino acids. The ends lost 11 bases at V and 3 bases at J; junction bases unmatched: 9. Written as DNA, the CDR3 is TGTGCCTCCAACAGGGGATTGGACACTGAAGCTTTCTTT. Residues: CASNRGLDTEAFF.

In this sample, this clone turned up a few times. This chain uses TRBV10-3 with TRBJ1-2, with 8 bases fitting TRBD1. The CDR3 has 12 amino acids. V shed 4 bases, J shed 5 bases, and the junction held 0 bases outside the gene matches. The germline V gene has CDR1 ENHRY and CDR2 SYGVKD. For the CDR3, the DNA is TGTGCCATCAGTGGGGACAGGTATGGCTACACCTTC. Protein product: CAISGDRYGYTF.

This rearrangement joins TRBV5-6 to TRBJ2-3; no firm D call. The CDR3 contains 16 residues. V was pared by 3 bases and J by 6 bases, with 20 bases between. Per germline, CDR1 SGHDT and CDR2 YYEEEE. CDR3 DNA: TGTGCCAGCAGCTCCCAGCTCGCCCCCTCGCCGGATACGCAGTATTTT. Translating gives CASSSQLAPSPDTQYF.

The J gene is TRBJ1-2, the V gene TRBV5-6; the D gene is possibly TRBD1 (6 bases). Trimming took off 0 bases at V and 2 bases at J, with 8 bases between the two ends. Germline values: CDR1 SGHDT, CDR2 YYEEEE. The CDR3 covers 14 residues. The CDR3 DNA follows: TGTGCCAGCAGCTTGGGGCAGGGGAACTATGGCTACACCTTC. The encoded protein is CASSLGQGNYGYTF.